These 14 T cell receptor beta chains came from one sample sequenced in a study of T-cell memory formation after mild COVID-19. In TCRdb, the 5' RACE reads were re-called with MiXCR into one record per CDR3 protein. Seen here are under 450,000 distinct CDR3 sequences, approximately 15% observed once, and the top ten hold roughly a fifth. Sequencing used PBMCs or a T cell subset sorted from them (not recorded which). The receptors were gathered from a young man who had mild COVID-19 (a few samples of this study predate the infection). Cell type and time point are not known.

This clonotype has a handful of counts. The CDR3 sequence: CASIYSRIGPDTQYF. CDR3 in DNA: TGTGCCAGCATTTATAGTCGGATTGGGCCAGATACGCAGTATTTT. The gene calls are TRBV7-3 and TRBJ2-3; D is ambiguous. The CDR3 contains 15 residues. Germline CDR1 SGHTA, CDR2 FQGTGA. The V end lost 7 bases, the J end lost 4 bases, and 18 bases lay between the germline ends.

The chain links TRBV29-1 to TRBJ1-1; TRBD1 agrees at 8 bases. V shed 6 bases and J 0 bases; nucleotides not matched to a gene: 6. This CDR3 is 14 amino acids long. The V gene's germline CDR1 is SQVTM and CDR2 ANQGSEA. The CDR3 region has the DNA TGCAGCGTAAACAGGGGGGGCGTGAACACTGAAGCTTTCTTT. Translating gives CSVNRGGVNTEAFF.

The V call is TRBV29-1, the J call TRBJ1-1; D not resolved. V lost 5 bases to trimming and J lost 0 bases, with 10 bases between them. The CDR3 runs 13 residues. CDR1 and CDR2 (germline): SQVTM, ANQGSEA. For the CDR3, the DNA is TGCAGCGTTAATAGGGCACTGAACACTGAAGCTTTCTTT. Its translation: CSVNRALNTEAFF.

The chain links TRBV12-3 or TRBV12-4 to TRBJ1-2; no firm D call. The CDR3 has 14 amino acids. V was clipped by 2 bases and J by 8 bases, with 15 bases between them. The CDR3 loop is CASSLLGLGEGYTF. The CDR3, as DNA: TGTGCCAGCAGTTTATTAGGTCTGGGAGAGGGCTACACCTTC.

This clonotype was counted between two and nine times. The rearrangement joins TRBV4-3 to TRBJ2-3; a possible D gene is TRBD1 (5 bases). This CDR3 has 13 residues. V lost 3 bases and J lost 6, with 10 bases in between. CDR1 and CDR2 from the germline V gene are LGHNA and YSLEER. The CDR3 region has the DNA TGCGCCAGCAGCCAGCACCCAGGGGATACGCAGTATTTT. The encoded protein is CASSQHPGDTQYF.

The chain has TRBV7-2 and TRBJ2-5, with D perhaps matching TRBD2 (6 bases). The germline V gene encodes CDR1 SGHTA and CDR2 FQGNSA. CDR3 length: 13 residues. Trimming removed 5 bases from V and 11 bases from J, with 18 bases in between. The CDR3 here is CASSRTREPRQYF. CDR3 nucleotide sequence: TGTGCCAGCAGCAGAACCCGGGAGCCCCGGCAGTACTTC.

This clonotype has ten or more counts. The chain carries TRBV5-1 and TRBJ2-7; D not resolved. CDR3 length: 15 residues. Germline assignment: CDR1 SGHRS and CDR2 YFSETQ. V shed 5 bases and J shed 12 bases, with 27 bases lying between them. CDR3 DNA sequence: TGCGCCAGCAGTTCCGGACCCGCCGGGCCTTCAACTTGGTACGTC. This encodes CASSSGPAGPSTWYV.

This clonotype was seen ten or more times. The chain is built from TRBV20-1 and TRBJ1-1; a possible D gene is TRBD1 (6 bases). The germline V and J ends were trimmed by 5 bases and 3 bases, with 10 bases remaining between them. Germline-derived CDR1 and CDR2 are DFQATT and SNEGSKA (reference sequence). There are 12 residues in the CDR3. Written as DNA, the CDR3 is TGCAGTGCTTACGACAGGCACACTGAAGCTTTCTTT. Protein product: CSAYDRHTEAFF.

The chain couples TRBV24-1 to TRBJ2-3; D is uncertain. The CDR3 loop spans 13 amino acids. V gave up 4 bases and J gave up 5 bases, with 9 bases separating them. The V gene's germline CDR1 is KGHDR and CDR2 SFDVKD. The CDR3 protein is CATSDSGRDTQYF. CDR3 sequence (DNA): TGTGCCACCAGTGACTCCGGACGAGATACGCAGTATTTT.

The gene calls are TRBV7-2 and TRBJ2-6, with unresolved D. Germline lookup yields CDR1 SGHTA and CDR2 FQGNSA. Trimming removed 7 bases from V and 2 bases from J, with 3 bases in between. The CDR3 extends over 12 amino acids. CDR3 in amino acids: CASNAGANVLTF. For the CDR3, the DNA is TGTGCCAGCAACGCTGGGGCCAACGTCCTGACTTTC.

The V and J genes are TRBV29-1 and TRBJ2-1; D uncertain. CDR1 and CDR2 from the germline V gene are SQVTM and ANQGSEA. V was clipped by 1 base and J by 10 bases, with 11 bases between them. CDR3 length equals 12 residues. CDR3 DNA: TGCAGCGTTGAAGGGATCACCTACGAGCAGTTCTTC. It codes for CSVEGITYEQFF.

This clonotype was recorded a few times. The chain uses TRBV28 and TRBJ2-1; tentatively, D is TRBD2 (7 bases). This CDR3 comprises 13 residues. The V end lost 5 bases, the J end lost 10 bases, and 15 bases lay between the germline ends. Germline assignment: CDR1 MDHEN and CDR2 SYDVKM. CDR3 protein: CASSGGGRYEQFF. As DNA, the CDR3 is TGTGCCAGCAGTGGGGGGGGGCGATACGAGCAGTTCTTC.

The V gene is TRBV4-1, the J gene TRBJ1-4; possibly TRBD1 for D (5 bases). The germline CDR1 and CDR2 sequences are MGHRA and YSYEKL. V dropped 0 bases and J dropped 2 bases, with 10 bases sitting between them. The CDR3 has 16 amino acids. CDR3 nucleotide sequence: TGCGCCAGCAGCCAAGATCGGGCAGGGACTAATGAAAAACTGTTTTTT. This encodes CASSQDRAGTNEKLFF.

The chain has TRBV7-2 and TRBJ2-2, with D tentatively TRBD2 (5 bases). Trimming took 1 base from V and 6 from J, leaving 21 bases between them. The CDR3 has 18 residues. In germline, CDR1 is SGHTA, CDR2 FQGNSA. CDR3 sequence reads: CASSLVHSSRTRAGELFF. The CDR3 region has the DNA TGTGCCAGCAGCTTAGTGCATAGCAGCCGCACTAGGGCCGGGGAGCTGTTTTTT.